The clone carrying this T cell receptor (beta chain) was seen many times. Its target is unknown. The diagnostic basis comprised clinical symptoms, serum thyroxine and TRAb, thyroid ultrasound and orbital computed tomography. This specimen belongs to a study of T cells in Graves' hyperthyroidism and ophthalmopathy. Regarding the study as a whole: Most thyroid clonotypes expanded above 0.001 appeared in blood too.

Amplified TCR beta CDR3 regions came from RNA transcripts. The HTBI set primed first-round TCR CDR3 RT-PCR. TCRdb called the multiplex PCR reads again in MiXCR, with one record for every CDR3 protein. Of about 690,000 distinct CDR3 sequences listed, around 16% are singletons. V was cut by 2 bases and J by 2 bases, with 12 bases left in between. The CDR3 is 15 residues long. The germline V gene encodes CDR1 MNHEY and CDR2 SVGAGI. The sequence was obtained from a man aged 45 to 65 with Graves' hyperthyroidism. The genes are TRBV6-5 and TRBJ1-1, with D maybe TRBD1 (5 bases). The specimen was blood. The CDR3 DNA sequence: TGTGCCAGCAGTTACCGTTCGGGGGTTAACACTGAAGCTTTCTTT. Translation gives CASSYRSGVNTEAFF.